Reported below is one T cell receptor (beta chain). The data are from a study of blood T cell repertoires in COVID-19. Whole-study context: Nucleic acid was either cDNA or gDNA, and it came from T cells, B-cell-depleted T cells, or PBMCs.

V was clipped by 7 bases and J by 8 bases, with 14 bases between them. Germline V gives CDR1 SEHNR, CDR2 FQNEAQ (reference sequence). This CDR3 comprises 12 residues. Profiled with immunoSEQ multiplex PCR; TCRdb holds only in-frame clones, not every one. In the table there are 40,000 to 60,000 clones, 84% of which are singletons. The clonotype comes from a man in his forties or fifties with acute or convalescent COVID-19. Sequenced input: peripheral blood. The chain links TRBV7-9 to TRBJ1-2; D unresolved. The CDR3 is CASMTPSGGYTF. The CDR3 DNA is TGTGCCAGCATGACCCCCTCGGGGGGCTACACCTTC.